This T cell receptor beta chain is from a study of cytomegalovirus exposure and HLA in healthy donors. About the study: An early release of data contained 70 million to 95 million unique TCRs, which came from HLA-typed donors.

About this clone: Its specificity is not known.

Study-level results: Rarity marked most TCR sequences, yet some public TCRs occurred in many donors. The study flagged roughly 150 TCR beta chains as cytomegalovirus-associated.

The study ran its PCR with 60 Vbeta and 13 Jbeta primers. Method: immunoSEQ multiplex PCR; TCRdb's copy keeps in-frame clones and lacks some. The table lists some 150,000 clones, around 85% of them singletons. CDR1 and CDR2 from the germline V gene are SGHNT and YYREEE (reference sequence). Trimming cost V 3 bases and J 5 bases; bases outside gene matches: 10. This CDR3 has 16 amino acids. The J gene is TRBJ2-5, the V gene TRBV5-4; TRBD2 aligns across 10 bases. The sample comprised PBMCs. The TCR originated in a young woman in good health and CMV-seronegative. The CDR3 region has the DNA TGTGCCAGCAGCTCGGGGCTAGCGGGAGTAGGGGAGACCCAGTACTTC. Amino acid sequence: CASSSGLAGVGETQYF.